What follows is one T cell receptor beta chain and its context. This entry comes from a study of blood T cell repertoires in COVID-19. On the study more broadly: Acute and convalescent COVID-19 samples came from the United States, Italy and Spain. Sources were T cells, B-cell-depleted T cells, or PBMCs; the material itself was cDNA or gDNA.

In the original processing: Cell counts per sample came from amplifying reference gene primers. Profiling relied on immunoSEQ multiplex PCR, and the TCRdb table lists in-frame clones only, not all of them. V, J and clone size derive from that table, while D and trimming were established from the DNA sequence. The sample holds 370,000 or so clones, around 84% seen once. The germline V gene encodes CDR1 LNHDA and CDR2 SQIVND (reference sequence). V was clipped by 6 bases and J by 2 bases; unmatched bases: 2. The CDR3 is 13 amino acids. This receptor was identified in a human donor with acute or convalescent COVID-19. The donor label of this sample is uncertain. The material sequenced was peripheral blood. V is TRBV19 and J is TRBJ2-3; 7 nucleotides align to TRBD1. CDR3 region: CASRTGATDTQYF. CDR3 coding DNA: TGTGCCAGTAGAACAGGGGCCACAGATACGCAGTATTTT.